The rows below give T cell receptor beta chains drawn from one sample of a study of T-cell memory formation after mild COVID-19. TCRdb independently ran MiXCR on the 5' RACE reads; one entry per CDR3 protein. Among about 200,000 distinct CDR3 sequences listed, 9.5% were seen once. The sample was PBMCs or a T cell subset sorted from them (not recorded which). These receptors originate from a man aged 18 to 35 who had mild COVID-19 (a few samples of this study predate the infection). Cell type and time point are not known. Each CDR3 is given with its conserved first and last residue. A D gene is named only where the DNA matches it firmly. Only part of the rows carry a size: once, few, many, or a class if the clone is expanded.

j_gene: TRBJ2-3
v_gene: TRBV6-5
abundance: many
d_gene: .
CDR3nt: TGTGCCAGCAGGCCGCGGCTCTCTAGCACAGATACGCAGTATTTT
CDR3aa: CASRPRLSSTDTQYF

j_gene: TRBJ2-3
v_gene: TRBV20-1
abundance: many
d_gene: .
CDR3nt: TGCAGTGCTAGGCCTATAGTTGCCAACACAGATACGCAGTATTTT
CDR3aa: CSARPIVANTDTQYF

j_gene: TRBJ2-1
v_gene: TRBV5-4
abundance: many
d_gene: .
CDR3nt: TGTGCCAGCAGCTTGGCGGCTAGCACCCAGGAGCAGTTCTTC
CDR3aa: CASSLAASTQEQFF

j_gene: TRBJ2-3
v_gene: TRBV20-1
abundance: .
d_gene: .
CDR3nt: TGCAGTGCGGTTAGGGACATCGGCACAGATACGCAGTATTTT
CDR3aa: CSAVRDIGTDTQYF

j_gene: TRBJ1-3
v_gene: TRBV11-2
abundance: .
d_gene: .
CDR3nt: TGTGCCAGCGCAAGGACGGGACTTCTCTCTGGAAACACCATATATTTT
CDR3aa: CASARTGLLSGNTIYF

j_gene: TRBJ1-1
v_gene: TRBV7-9
abundance: .
d_gene: .
CDR3nt: TGTGTCAGCAGCTTGGGCGTAGGTGGGGACACTGAAGCTTTCTTT
CDR3aa: CVSSLGVGGDTEAFF

j_gene: TRBJ2-7
v_gene: TRBV5-1
abundance: .
d_gene: .
CDR3nt: TGCGCCAGCAGCTTTGTAGTTGTTGGCTCCTACGAGCAGTACTTC
CDR3aa: CASSFVVVGSYEQYF

j_gene: TRBJ1-5
v_gene: TRBV28
abundance: .
d_gene: .
CDR3nt: TGTGCCTGCCAGGTCTCCTTTAATGGGCCCCAGCATTTT
CDR3aa: CACQVSFNGPQHF

j_gene: TRBJ2-1
v_gene: TRBV5-1
abundance: many
d_gene: TRBD1
CDR3nt: TGCGCCAGCAGCGCCGCGGACAGGGTAAGGGGGCAGTTCTTC
CDR3aa: CASSAADRVRGQFF

j_gene: TRBJ2-3
v_gene: TRBV7-9
abundance: few
d_gene: .
CDR3nt: TGTGCCAGCAGCTCGAGGGGTCCAGATACGCAGTATTTT
CDR3aa: CASSSRGPDTQYF

j_gene: TRBJ2-2
v_gene: TRBV7-3
abundance: many
d_gene: .
CDR3nt: TGTGCCAGCAGTCGAGGGACCGGGGAGCTGTTTTTT
CDR3aa: CASSRGTGELFF

j_gene: TRBJ1-1
v_gene: TRBV6-2/TRBV6-3
abundance: .
d_gene: .
CDR3nt: TGTGCCAGCAACCACGGGGGTCCAGCTTTCTTT
CDR3aa: CASNHGGPAFF

j_gene: TRBJ2-5
v_gene: TRBV6-5
abundance: .
d_gene: .
CDR3nt: TGTGCCAGCAGTTACGGGCAGCTACAAGAGACCCAGTACTTC
CDR3aa: CASSYGQLQETQYF

j_gene: TRBJ1-5
v_gene: TRBV7-2
abundance: few
d_gene: .
CDR3nt: TGTGCCAGCAGTCGATGGTCGGGCGGGAATCAGCCCCAGCATTTT
CDR3aa: CASSRWSGGNQPQHF

j_gene: TRBJ2-7
v_gene: TRBV12-3/TRBV12-4
abundance: many
d_gene: TRBD2
CDR3nt: TGTGCCAGCAGTCCGTCCCTAACATCCGCGGGGGGTAGCCCCTACGAGCAGTACTTC
CDR3aa: CASSPSLTSAGGSPYEQYF

j_gene: TRBJ1-1
v_gene: TRBV7-6
abundance: few
d_gene: .
CDR3nt: TGTGCCAGCAGCTTGTCTAGGAGCCCTGATGAAGCTTTCTTT
CDR3aa: CASSLSRSPDEAFF

j_gene: TRBJ2-7
v_gene: TRBV20-1
abundance: few
d_gene: TRBD2
CDR3nt: TGCAGTGCTAGAGAGGGACTAGCGTACGAGCAGTACTTC
CDR3aa: CSAREGLAYEQYF

j_gene: TRBJ2-3
v_gene: TRBV5-1
abundance: few
d_gene: TRBD2
CDR3nt: TGCGCCAGCAGCTTCGGGGGGTTCACAGATACGCAGTATTTT
CDR3aa: CASSFGGFTDTQYF

j_gene: TRBJ1-1
v_gene: TRBV27
abundance: .
d_gene: TRBD1
CDR3nt: TGTGCCAGCAGTTTAGCGACAGGGGGCACTGAAGCTTTCTTT
CDR3aa: CASSLATGGTEAFF

j_gene: TRBJ1-1
v_gene: TRBV9
abundance: many
d_gene: .
CDR3nt: TGTGCCAGCAGCGCGAACACTGAAGCTTTCTTT
CDR3aa: CASSANTEAFF

j_gene: TRBJ2-6
v_gene: TRBV7-2
abundance: few
d_gene: .
CDR3nt: TGTGCCAGCACCCCGCAGTCGGCCTCTGGGGCCAACGTCCTGACTTTC
CDR3aa: CASTPQSASGANVLTF

j_gene: TRBJ1-2
v_gene: TRBV4-2
abundance: .
d_gene: .
CDR3nt: TGTGCCAGCAGCCCAGGGGAATATGGCTACACCTTC
CDR3aa: CASSPGEYGYTF

j_gene: TRBJ2-1
v_gene: TRBV9
abundance: .
d_gene: .
CDR3nt: TGTGCCAGCAGCACCCCGGGACAATCTTTGTTCTTC
CDR3aa: CASSTPGQSLFF

j_gene: TRBJ1-5
v_gene: TRBV4-1
abundance: few
d_gene: .
CDR3nt: TGCGCCAGCAGCCAAGACCGGGACAGCAATCAGCCCCAGCATTTT
CDR3aa: CASSQDRDSNQPQHF

j_gene: TRBJ1-6
v_gene: TRBV20-1
abundance: few
d_gene: .
CDR3nt: TGCAGTGCCGCAGGGAATTCACCCCTCCACTTT
CDR3aa: CSAAGNSPLHF

j_gene: TRBJ1-5
v_gene: TRBV10-3
abundance: many
d_gene: .
CDR3nt: TGTGCCATCAGTGAGTACGTCGGCAGAGATCAGCCCCAGCATTTT
CDR3aa: CAISEYVGRDQPQHF

j_gene: TRBJ2-3
v_gene: TRBV4-3
abundance: .
d_gene: .
CDR3nt: TGCGCCAGCAGCCAAGAGTGGGCAGGCCCAGATACGCAGTATTTT
CDR3aa: CASSQEWAGPDTQYF

j_gene: TRBJ2-1
v_gene: TRBV3-1
abundance: many
d_gene: TRBD2
CDR3nt: TGTGCCAGCAGCTTGACAGCTAGCGGTGATGAGAAGTTCTTC
CDR3aa: CASSLTASGDEKFF

j_gene: TRBJ1-1
v_gene: TRBV27
abundance: many
d_gene: .
CDR3nt: TGTGCCAGCAGTTCCCCGAATGACAGATCTGAAGCTTTCTTT
CDR3aa: CASSSPNDRSEAFF

j_gene: TRBJ1-5
v_gene: TRBV7-6
abundance: .
d_gene: .
CDR3nt: TGTGCCAGCAGCTTAGCGTGGGTGTGGGGACACTTCAATCAGCCCCAGCATTTT
CDR3aa: CASSLAWVWGHFNQPQHF

j_gene: TRBJ2-4
v_gene: TRBV4-3
abundance: few
d_gene: .
CDR3nt: TGCGCCAGCAGCCTCGAACGGGGAAACATTCAGTACTTC
CDR3aa: CASSLERGNIQYF